Listed below are T cell receptor beta chains from one sample, sequenced in a study of Graves' ophthalmopathy and Graves' hyperthyroidism. MiXCR, run by TCRdb on the multiplex PCR reads, gives a single entry per CDR3 protein. The sample yields over 500,000 distinct CDR3 sequences, 22% seen once. Sequencing input: peripheral blood. The receptor set was obtained from a woman aged 18-30 years with stable Graves' hyperthyroidism. Some clones in this sample may be carry-over from other donors' samples. Both conserved end residues are part of each CDR3. D genes are given only for firm matches. The size entry is marked missing in some rows and otherwise reads once, few, many or a size class.

j_gene | abundance | d_gene | v_gene | CDR3nt | CDR3aa
TRBJ1-6 | NA | TRBD1 | TRBV6-1 | TGTGCCAGCAGTCGGGACAGGAGTCGTTCACCCCTCCACTTT | CASSRDRSRSPLHF
TRBJ2-3 | few | NA | TRBV20-1 | TGCAGTGCTAAGGACTGGCCCCGCACAGATACGCAGTATTTT | CSAKDWPRTDTQYF
TRBJ1-5 | NA | NA | TRBV12-3/TRBV12-4 | TGTGCCAGCAGTGACGGGGCGAATCAGCCCCAGCAGTTT | CASSDGANQPQQF
TRBJ1-1 | NA | TRBD1 | TRBV28 | TGTGCCAGCACCCAGGATCAGACAGGGCTCTACACTGAAGCTTTCTTT | CASTQDQTGLYTEAFF
TRBJ1-1 | many | NA | TRBV5-1 | TGCGCCAGCAGCTTGGGAGAACAGAATGGTATGAACACTGAAGCTTTCTTT | CASSLGEQNGMNTEAFF
TRBJ1-5 | many | TRBD1 | TRBV6-2/TRBV6-3 | TGTGCCAGCAGTTACCCCCCTGGGACAGGTTATAATCAGCCCCAGCATTTT | CASSYPPGTGYNQPQHF
TRBJ2-7 | many | NA | TRBV29-1 | TGCAGCGTTGAAGAGGGCTACGAGCAGTACTTC | CSVEEGYEQYF
TRBJ1-1 | NA | TRBD1 | TRBV10-2 | TGCGCCAGCCGCCGCACAGGGGAGACTGAAGCTTTCTTT | CASRRTGETEAFF
TRBJ2-5 | few | NA | TRBV5-5 | TGTGCCAGCAGCTTGTTGGGGGGTCCAGAGACCCAGTACTTC | CASSLLGGPETQYF
TRBJ1-2 | many | TRBD1 | TRBV10-3 | TGTGCCATCAGTGGACTCGGACAGGGGGAGATCGGCTACACCTTC | CAISGLGQGEIGYTF
TRBJ1-1 | many | TRBD1 | TRBV12-3/TRBV12-4 | TGTGCCAGTACAGGGGATGTGAACACTGAAGCTTTCTTT | CASTGDVNTEAFF
TRBJ1-1 | NA | NA | TRBV28 | TGTGCCAGCAGTTTGGAACGGATGACGGCTTTCTTT | CASSLERMTAFF
TRBJ2-7 | NA | NA | TRBV10-1 | TGCGCCAGCAGTGCCTCGGGGCGTATGGGGGACGAGCAGTACTTC | CASSASGRMGDEQYF
TRBJ2-5 | many | NA | TRBV5-8 | TGTGCCAGCAGCCCCCCGGGTGCCATTCAAGAGACCCAGTACTTC | CASSPPGAIQETQYF
TRBJ1-3 | many | NA | TRBV29-1 | TGCAGCGTTTCATCGGACCTAGGAGGCACCATATATTTT | CSVSSDLGGTIYF
TRBJ2-2 | NA | TRBD1 | TRBV11-2 | TGTGCCAGCAGCTCGAGACAGGGTAACGGGGAGCTGTTTTTT | CASSSRQGNGELFF
TRBJ2-6 | few | NA | TRBV19 | TGTGCCAGTAGTAGTCTTTCAGGGGCGCCCGGGGCCAACGTCCTGACTTTC | CASSSLSGAPGANVLTF
TRBJ1-1 | many | NA | TRBV2 | TGTGCCAGCAATCGACAGGCCCCGAACACTGAAGCTTTCTTT | CASNRQAPNTEAFF
TRBJ2-7 | many | NA | TRBV9 | TGTGCCAGCAGTGAGGAGGGGGCAAGCGCAGACGAGCAGTACTTC | CASSEEGASADEQYF
TRBJ1-5 | many | NA | TRBV19 | TGTGCCAGTAGTATGGGAGGGTACCAGCCCCAGCATTTT | CASSMGGYQPQHF
TRBJ1-1 | many | TRBD1 | TRBV5-1 | TGCGCCAGCAGCTCAAACCCAACAGGGGGCACTGAAGCTTTCTTT | CASSSNPTGGTEAFF
TRBJ2-7 | many | NA | TRBV6-1 | TGTGCCAGCAGTGATGGGACTTCCCGGGACTACGAGCAGTACTTC | CASSDGTSRDYEQYF
TRBJ2-7 | NA | TRBD2 | TRBV27 | TGTGCCAGCAGTTTGGACGGACTAGCGGACTACGAGCAGTACTTC | CASSLDGLADYEQYF
TRBJ2-7 | NA | NA | TRBV11-2 | TGTGCCAGCAGCTACCGGCGGACCGGGCCCTACGAGCAGTACTTC | CASSYRRTGPYEQYF
TRBJ1-3 | many | TRBD1 | TRBV30 | TGTGCCTGGGGGGACAGGGGAAACACCATATATTTT | CAWGDRGNTIYF
TRBJ1-2 | many | NA | TRBV7-8 | TGTGCCAGCTGGGATGGTGGTTATGGCTACACCTTC | CASWDGGYGYTF
TRBJ2-7 | many | TRBD1 | TRBV7-6 | TGTGCCAGCAGTCGGGACAGGGCGAGTTACGAGCAGTACTTC | CASSRDRASYEQYF
TRBJ2-7 | many | NA | TRBV14 | TGTGCCAGCCGAGAGTACGACTTCGGCGAGCAGTACTTC | CASREYDFGEQYF
TRBJ1-6 | many | NA | TRBV5-5 | TGTGCCAGCAGCTTGGTTGCGGCACAGGGTTATTCACCCCTCCACTTT | CASSLVAAQGYSPLHF
TRBJ2-2 | NA | TRBD2 | TRBV5-6 | TGTGCCAGCAGTATCCGGACTAGCGGGGGAATCACCGGGGAGCTGTTTTTT | CASSIRTSGGITGELFF
TRBJ2-5 | many | TRBD1 | TRBV9 | TGTGCCAGCAGCGGAACAGGGGGGAAAGGGGAGACCCAGTACTTC | CASSGTGGKGETQYF
TRBJ2-7 | NA | TRBD1 | TRBV7-8 | TGTGCCAGCAGCTTAGGGACAGGGCGCTTTTACGAGCAGTACTTC | CASSLGTGRFYEQYF
TRBJ2-7 | many | NA | TRBV14 | TGTGCCAGCAGCTGGGCCGAGGGATTGCCGATCTACGAGCAGTACTTC | CASSWAEGLPIYEQYF
TRBJ2-7 | NA | NA | TRBV7-9 | TGTGCCAGCAGCTTAGATTTCGGCAGGAACTACGAGCAGTACTTC | CASSLDFGRNYEQYF
TRBJ1-2 | many | NA | TRBV3-1 | TGTGCCAGCAGCCAAGACGGGACAAGAGTTGGCTACACCTTC | CASSQDGTRVGYTF
TRBJ1-6 | many | NA | TRBV27 | TGTGCCAGCAGTTTAAGGCCAGCGAATAATTCACCCCTCCACTTT | CASSLRPANNSPLHF
TRBJ1-1 | many | NA | TRBV19 | TGTGCCAGTAGTGGAACGAGTTTTTACTTGAACACTGAAGCTTTCTTT | CASSGTSFYLNTEAFF
TRBJ1-2 | many | NA | TRBV6-1 | TGTGCCAGCAGTGAAGTCCTGGGCTATGGCTACACCTTC | CASSEVLGYGYTF
TRBJ2-5 | NA | NA | TRBV6-1 | TGTGCCAGCACCCCAACCACAGGGATCGGGGAGACCCAGTACTTC | CASTPTTGIGETQYF
TRBJ2-5 | many | TRBD1 | TRBV14 | TGTGCCAGCAGCCAAACGACAGGGGTGCTGTGGTCCCAGTACTTC | CASSQTTGVLWSQYF
TRBJ1-2 | many | NA | TRBV4-2 | TGTGCCAGCAGCCAACGACTCGGGGCAGCCGATGGCTACACCTTC | CASSQRLGAADGYTF
TRBJ2-7 | NA | TRBD2 | TRBV2 | TGTGCCAGCAATTGGGGAGCGGGGGCAACCTACGAGCAGTACTTC | CASNWGAGATYEQYF
TRBJ2-7 | NA | NA | TRBV5-1 | TGCGCCAGCAGCTTGGGAGGGTCCGACCTCTACGAGCAGTACTTC | CASSLGGSDLYEQYF
TRBJ2-2 | few | TRBD1 | TRBV12-5 | TGTGCTAGTGGTACCCGACAGGGGGGGACCGGGGAGCTGTTTTTT | CASGTRQGGTGELFF
TRBJ1-5 | NA | TRBD1 | TRBV7-6 | TGTGCCAGCAGCCCGACAGGGGAGAGCAATCAGCCCCAGCATTTT | CASSPTGESNQPQHF
TRBJ1-2 | many | NA | TRBV12-3/TRBV12-4 | TGTGCCAGCAGTTTCTACGGATCTTATGGCTACACCTTC | CASSFYGSYGYTF
TRBJ1-1 | many | TRBD1 | TRBV7-8 | TGTGCCAGCAGCCCTAGACAGGGCCGAGACACTGAAGCTTTCTTT | CASSPRQGRDTEAFF
TRBJ2-5 | many | NA | TRBV18 | TGTGCCAGCTCTGGCCCGGCGGAGACCCAGTACTTC | CASSGPAETQYF
TRBJ2-7 | NA | NA | TRBV6-4 | TGTGCCAGCAGTGACCTTCGGGGCAGTAAAGGAGACTACGAGCAGTACTTC | CASSDLRGSKGDYEQYF
TRBJ1-3 | NA | NA | TRBV12-3/TRBV12-4 | TGTGCCAGCAGTTTTTCCGGGTCGAGAAACACCATATATTTT | CASSFSGSRNTIYF
TRBJ1-3 | many | NA | TRBV5-6 | TGTGCCAGCAGCTTAGTCGCAGGGGCTGGAAACACCATATATTTT | CASSLVAGAGNTIYF
TRBJ2-5 | many | NA | TRBV6-1 | TGTGCCAGCGGGGAGCGGGAGACCCAGTACTTC | CASGERETQYF
TRBJ2-4 | many | NA | TRBV12-3/TRBV12-4 | TGTGCCAGCAGCTTATATCGGGACTGGTACATTCAGTACTTC | CASSLYRDWYIQYF
TRBJ1-1 | many | NA | TRBV2 | TGTGCCAGCAGTAGAATCAGGGAGGCAGACACTGAAGCTTTCTTT | CASSRIREADTEAFF